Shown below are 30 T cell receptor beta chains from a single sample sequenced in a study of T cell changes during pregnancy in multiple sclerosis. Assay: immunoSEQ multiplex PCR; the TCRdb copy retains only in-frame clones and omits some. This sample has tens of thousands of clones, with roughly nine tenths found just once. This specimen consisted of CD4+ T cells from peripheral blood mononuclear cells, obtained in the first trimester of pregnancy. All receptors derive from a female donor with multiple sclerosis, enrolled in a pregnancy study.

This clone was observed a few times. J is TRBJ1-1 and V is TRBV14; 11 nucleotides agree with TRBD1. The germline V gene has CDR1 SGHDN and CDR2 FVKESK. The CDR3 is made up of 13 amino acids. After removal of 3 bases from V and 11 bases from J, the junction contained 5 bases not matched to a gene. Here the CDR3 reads CASSQGTGGFAFF. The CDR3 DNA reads TGTGCCAGCAGCCAGGGGACAGGGGGTTTCGCTTTCTTT.

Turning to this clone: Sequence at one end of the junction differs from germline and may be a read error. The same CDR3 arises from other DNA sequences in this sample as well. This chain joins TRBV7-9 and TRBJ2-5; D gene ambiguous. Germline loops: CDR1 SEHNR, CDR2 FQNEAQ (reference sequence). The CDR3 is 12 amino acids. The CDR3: CASSSPLETQYF. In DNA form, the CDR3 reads TGTGCCAGTAGCTCTCCGTTAGAGACCCAGTACTTC. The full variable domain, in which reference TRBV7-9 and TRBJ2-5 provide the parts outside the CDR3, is DTGVSQNPRHKITKRGQNVTFRCDPISEHNRLYWYRQTLGQGPEFLTYFQNEAQLEKSRLLSDRFSAERPKGSFSTLEIQRTEQGDSAMYLCASSSPLETQYFGPGTRLLVL.

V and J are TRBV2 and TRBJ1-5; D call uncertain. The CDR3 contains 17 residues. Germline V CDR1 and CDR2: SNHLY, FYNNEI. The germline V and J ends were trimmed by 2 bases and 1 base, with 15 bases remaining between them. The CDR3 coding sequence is TGTGCCAGCAGTGAATATGTCGGGGAAATCAGCAATCAGCCCCAGCATTTT. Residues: CASSEYVGEISNQPQHF. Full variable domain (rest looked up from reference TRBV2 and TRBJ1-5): EPEVTQTPSHQVTQMGQEVILRCVPISNHLYFYWYRQILGQKVEFLVSFYNNEISEKSEIFDDQFSVERPDGSNFTLKIRSTKLEDSAMYFCASSEYVGEISNQPQHFGDGTRLSIL.

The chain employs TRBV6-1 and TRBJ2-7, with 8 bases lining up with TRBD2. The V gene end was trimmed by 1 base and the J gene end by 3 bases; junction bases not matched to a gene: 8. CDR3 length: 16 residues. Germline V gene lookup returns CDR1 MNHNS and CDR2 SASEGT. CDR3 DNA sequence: TGTGCCAGCAGTGAAGTTTCCGGGACTAGAATCTACGAGCAGTACTTC. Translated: CASSEVSGTRIYEQYF.

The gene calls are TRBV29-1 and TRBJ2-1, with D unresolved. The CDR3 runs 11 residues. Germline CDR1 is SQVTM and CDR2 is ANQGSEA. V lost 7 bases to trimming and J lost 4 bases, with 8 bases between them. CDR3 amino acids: CSAPRYNEQFF. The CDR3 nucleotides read TGCAGCGCCCCCCGTTACAATGAGCAGTTCTTC.

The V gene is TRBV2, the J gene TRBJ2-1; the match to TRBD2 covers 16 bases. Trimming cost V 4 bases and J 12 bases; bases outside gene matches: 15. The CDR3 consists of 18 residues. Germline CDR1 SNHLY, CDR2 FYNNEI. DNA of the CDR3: TGTGCCAGCAGTGCCCCTGGGACTAGCGGGAGGGCGGGGTTGTGGCAGTTCTTC. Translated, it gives CASSAPGTSGRAGLWQFF.

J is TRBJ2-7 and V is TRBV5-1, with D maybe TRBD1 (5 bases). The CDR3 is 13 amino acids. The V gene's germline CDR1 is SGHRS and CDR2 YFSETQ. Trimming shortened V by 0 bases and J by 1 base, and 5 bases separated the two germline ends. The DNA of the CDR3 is TGCGCCAGCAGCTTGGGACAGTCCTACGAGCAGTACTTC. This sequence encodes CASSLGQSYEQYF.

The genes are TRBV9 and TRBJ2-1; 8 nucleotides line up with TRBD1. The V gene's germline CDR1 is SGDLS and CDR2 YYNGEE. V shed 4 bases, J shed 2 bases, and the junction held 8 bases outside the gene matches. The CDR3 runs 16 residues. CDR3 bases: TGTGCCAGCAGCCTCACCTTGGACAGGGCCTACAATGAGCAGTTCTTC. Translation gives CASSLTLDRAYNEQFF.

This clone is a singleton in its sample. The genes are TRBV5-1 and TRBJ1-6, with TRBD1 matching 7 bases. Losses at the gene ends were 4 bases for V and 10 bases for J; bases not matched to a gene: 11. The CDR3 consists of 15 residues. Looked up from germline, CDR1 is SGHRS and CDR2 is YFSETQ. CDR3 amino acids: CASSHGEGAGSPLHF. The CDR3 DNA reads TGCGCCAGCAGCCATGGAGAGGGGGCAGGGTCACCCCTCCACTTT.

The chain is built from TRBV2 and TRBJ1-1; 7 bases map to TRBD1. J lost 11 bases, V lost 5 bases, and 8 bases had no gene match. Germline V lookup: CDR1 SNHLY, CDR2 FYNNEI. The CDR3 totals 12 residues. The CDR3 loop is CASSRTGDSAFF. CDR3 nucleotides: TGTGCCAGCAGTCGTACAGGGGATTCGGCTTTCTTT.

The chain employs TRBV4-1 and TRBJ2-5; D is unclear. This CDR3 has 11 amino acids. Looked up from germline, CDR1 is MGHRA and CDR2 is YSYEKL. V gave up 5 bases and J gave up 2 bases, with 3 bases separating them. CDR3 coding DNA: TGCGCCAGCAGCTCACAAGAGACCCAGTACTTC. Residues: CASSSQETQYF.

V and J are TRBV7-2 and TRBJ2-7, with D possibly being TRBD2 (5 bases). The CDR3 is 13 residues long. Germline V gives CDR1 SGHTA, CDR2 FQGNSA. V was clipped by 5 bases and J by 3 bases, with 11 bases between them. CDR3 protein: CASSPPAVYEQYF. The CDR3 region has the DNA TGTGCCAGCAGCCCCCCAGCGGTCTACGAGCAGTACTTC.

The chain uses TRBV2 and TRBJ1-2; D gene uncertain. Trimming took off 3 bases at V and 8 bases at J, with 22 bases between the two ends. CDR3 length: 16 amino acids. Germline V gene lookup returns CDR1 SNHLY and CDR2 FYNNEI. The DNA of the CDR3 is TGTGCCAGCAGTGATAGTGGCGCAGGATCAGCGGGAGGCTACACCTTC. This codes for CASSDSGAGSAGGYTF.

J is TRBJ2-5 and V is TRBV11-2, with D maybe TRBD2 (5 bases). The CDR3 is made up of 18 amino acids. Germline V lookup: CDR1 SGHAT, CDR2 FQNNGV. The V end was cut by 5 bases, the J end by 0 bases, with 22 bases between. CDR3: CASSQTPGVGSYQETQYF. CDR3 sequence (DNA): TGTGCCAGCAGCCAAACCCCCGGGGTCGGATCGTACCAAGAGACCCAGTACTTC.

The CDR3 reads CASSLFLWQGSPDTQYF. DNA for the CDR3: TGTGCCAGCAGCTTATTTCTATGGCAGGGCTCGCCAGATACGCAGTATTTT. This chain uses TRBV13 with TRBJ2-3, with D possibly being TRBD1 (5 bases). The CDR3 contains 17 residues. V shed 2 bases and J shed 4 bases, with 19 bases lying between them. Germline V gene sequence: CDR1 PRHDT, CDR2 FYEKMQ (reference sequence).

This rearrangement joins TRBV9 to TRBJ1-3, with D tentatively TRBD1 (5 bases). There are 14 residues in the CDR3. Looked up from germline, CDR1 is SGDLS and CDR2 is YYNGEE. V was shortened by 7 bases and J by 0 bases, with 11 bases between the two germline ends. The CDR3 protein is CASSQTASGNTIYF. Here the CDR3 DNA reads TGTGCCAGCTCCCAGACAGCCTCTGGAAACACCATATATTTT.

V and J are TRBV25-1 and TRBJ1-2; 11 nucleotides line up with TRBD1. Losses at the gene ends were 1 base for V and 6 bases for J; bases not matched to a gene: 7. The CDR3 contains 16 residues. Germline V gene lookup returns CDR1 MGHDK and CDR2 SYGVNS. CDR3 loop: CASSELDRGRVNGYTF. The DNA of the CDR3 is TGTGCCAGCAGTGAATTGGACAGGGGGCGGGTAAATGGCTACACCTTC.

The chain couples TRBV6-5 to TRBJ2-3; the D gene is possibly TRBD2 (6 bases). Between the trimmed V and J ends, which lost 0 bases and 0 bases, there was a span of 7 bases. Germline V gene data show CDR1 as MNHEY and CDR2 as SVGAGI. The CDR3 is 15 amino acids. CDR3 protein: CASSYSGTSTDTQYF. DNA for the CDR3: TGTGCCAGCAGTTACTCGGGGACTAGCACAGATACGCAGTATTTT.

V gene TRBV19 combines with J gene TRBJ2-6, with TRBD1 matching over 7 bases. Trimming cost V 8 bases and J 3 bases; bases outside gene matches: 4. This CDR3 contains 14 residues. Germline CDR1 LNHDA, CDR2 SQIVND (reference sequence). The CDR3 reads CASQTGYGANVLTF. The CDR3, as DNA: TGTGCCAGTCAGACAGGGTATGGGGCCAACGTCCTGACTTTC.

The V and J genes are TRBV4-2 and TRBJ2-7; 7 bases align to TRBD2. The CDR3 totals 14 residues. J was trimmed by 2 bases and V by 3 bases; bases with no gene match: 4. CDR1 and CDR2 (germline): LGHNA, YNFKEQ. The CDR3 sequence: CASSHARGTYEQYF. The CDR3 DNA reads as TGTGCCAGCAGCCATGCGCGGGGGACCTACGAGCAGTACTTC.

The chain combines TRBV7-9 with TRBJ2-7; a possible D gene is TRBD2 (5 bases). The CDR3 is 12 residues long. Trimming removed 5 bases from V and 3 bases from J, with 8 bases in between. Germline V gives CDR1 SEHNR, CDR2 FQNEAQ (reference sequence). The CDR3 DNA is TGTGCCAGCAGCCAAACTAGCTACGAGCAGTACTTC. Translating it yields CASSQTSYEQYF.

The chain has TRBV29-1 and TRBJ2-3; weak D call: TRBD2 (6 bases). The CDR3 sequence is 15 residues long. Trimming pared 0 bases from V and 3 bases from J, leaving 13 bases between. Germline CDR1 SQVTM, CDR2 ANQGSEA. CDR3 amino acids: CSVEDWAGRTDTQYF. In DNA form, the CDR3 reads TGCAGCGTTGAAGACTGGGCAGGGAGGACAGATACGCAGTATTTT.

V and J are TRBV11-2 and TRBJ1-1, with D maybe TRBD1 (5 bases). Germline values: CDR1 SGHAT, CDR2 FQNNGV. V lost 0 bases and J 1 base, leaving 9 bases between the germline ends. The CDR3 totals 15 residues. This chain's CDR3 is CASSLDQRGNTEAFF. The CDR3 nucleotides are TGTGCCAGCAGCTTAGATCAAAGGGGGAACACTGAAGCTTTCTTT.

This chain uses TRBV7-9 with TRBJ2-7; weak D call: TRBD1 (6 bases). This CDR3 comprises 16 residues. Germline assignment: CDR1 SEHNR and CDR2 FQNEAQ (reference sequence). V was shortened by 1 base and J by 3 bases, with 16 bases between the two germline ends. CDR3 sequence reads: CASSLVIWTEFYEQYF. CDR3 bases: TGTGCCAGCAGCTTAGTAATCTGGACAGAATTCTACGAGCAGTACTTC.

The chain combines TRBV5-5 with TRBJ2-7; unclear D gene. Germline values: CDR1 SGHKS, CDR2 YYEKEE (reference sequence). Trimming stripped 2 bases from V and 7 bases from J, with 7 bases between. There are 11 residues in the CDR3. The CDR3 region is CASSFLTEQYF. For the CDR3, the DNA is TGTGCCAGCAGCTTTTTGACAGAGCAGTACTTC. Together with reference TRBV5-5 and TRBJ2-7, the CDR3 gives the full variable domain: DAGVTQSPTHLIKTRGQQVTLRCSPISGHKSVSWYQQVLGQGPQFIFQYYEKEERGRGNFPDRFSARQFPNYSSELNVNALLLGDSALYLCASSFLTEQYFGPGTRLTVT.

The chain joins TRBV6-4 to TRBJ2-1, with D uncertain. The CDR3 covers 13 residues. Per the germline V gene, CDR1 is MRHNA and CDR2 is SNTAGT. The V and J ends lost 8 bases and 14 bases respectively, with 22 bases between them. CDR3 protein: CASLFSDVARKFF. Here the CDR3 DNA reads TGTGCCAGCTTGTTCTCCGACGTCGCTAGGAAGTTCTTC.

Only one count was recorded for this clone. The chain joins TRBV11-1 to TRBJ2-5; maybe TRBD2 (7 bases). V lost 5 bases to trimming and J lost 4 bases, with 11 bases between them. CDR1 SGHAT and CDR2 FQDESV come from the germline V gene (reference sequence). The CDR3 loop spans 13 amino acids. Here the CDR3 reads CASSRGGGETQYF. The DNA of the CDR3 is TGTGCCAGCAGCCGAGGGGGGGGAGAGACCCAGTACTTC.

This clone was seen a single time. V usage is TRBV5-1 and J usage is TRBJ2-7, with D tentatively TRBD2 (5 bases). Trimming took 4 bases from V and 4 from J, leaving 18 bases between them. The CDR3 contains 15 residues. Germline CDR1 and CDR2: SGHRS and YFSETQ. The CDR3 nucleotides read TGCGCCAGCAGCCTGATTGAGGAGGCACCTTACGAGCAGTACTTC. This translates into CASSLIEEAPYEQYF.

The CDR3 nucleotides read TGTGCCAGGGCTGACCGGACAGGGGGAGCCTATGGCTACACCTTC. It yields the protein CARADRTGGAYGYTF. This chain connects TRBV2 to TRBJ1-2, with 10 bases lining up with TRBD1. The CDR3 spans 15 residues. The germline gives CDR1 SNHLY, CDR2 FYNNEI. Trimming removed 9 bases from V and 4 bases from J; junction bases left unmatched: 11.

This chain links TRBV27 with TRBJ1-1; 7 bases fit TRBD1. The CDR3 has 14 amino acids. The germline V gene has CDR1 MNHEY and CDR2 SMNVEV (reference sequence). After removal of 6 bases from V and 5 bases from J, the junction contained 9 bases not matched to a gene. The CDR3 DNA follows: TGTGCCAGCAGCCCTGAGGGGGCGAGGACTGAAGCTTTCTTT. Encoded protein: CASSPEGARTEAFF.